The subject of this entry is one T cell receptor beta chain. The antigen remains unidentified. Assay used: immunoSEQ multiplex PCR; TCRdb lists only in-frame clones, some missing. This sample carries tens of thousands of clones, approximately 89% of them seen once, and the ten largest clones take roughly 12%. The sample is drawn from a study of OX40 agonist ivuxolimab in advanced cancers. Notes on the study in general: On average, CD8+ T cells had more expanded clones than CD4+. CD4+ and CD8+ blood T cells expanded clonally by week 6 at 0.1 to 3.0 mg/kg.

The sequencing here drew on CD4+ or CD8+ T cells sorted from blood, taken in a trial of the OX40 agonist ivuxolimab. The receptor comes from an adult with an advanced solid tumor such as melanoma, head and neck, liver or kidney cancer.

The CDR3, as DNA: TGTGCCAGCAGCTCGGGACAGGGGGAAGGGACCCAGTACTTC. The encoded protein is CASSSGQGEGTQYF. The rearrangement joins TRBV7-8 to TRBJ2-5; 11 bases line up with TRBD1. Germline V gene sequence: CDR1 SGHVS, CDR2 FQNEAQ. The V segment lost 4 bases and the J segment 7 bases; nucleotides outside the gene matches: 5. CDR3 size: 14 residues. Supplemented by reference TRBV7-8 and TRBJ2-5, the full variable domain reads GAGVSQSPRYKVAKRGQDVALRCDPISGHVSLFWYQQALGQGPEFLTYFQNEAQLDKSGLPSDRFFAERPEGSVSTLKIQRTQQEDSAVYLCASSSGQGEGTQYFGPGTRLLVL.